This T cell receptor beta chain came from a study of blood T cell repertoires in COVID-19. Study details: The United States, Italy and Spain provided the acute and convalescent COVID-19 samples. T cells, B-cell-depleted T cells, or PBMCs supplied cDNA or gDNA.

V lost 11 bases and J 3 bases, leaving 15 bases between the germline ends. The CDR3 has 13 residues. In the authors' methods: Quantification of nucleated cells was approximated via reference gene primer amplification. Method: immunoSEQ multiplex PCR; TCRdb's copy keeps in-frame clones and lacks some. Clone size and V and J calls were adopted from that table, with D and trimming inferred from the DNA. This table holds 400,000 to 550,000 clones, about 89% found once. This sequence originates from a woman aged 30 to 39 with acute or convalescent COVID-19. The specimen was peripheral blood. The chain links TRBV23-1 to TRBJ2-3, with TRBD2 as a possible D gene (6 bases). TRBV23-1 is noted as an ORF with a role that remains uncertain. CDR3 region: CAPRRGVTDTQYF. CDR3 sequence (DNA): TGCGCCCCCAGGCGGGGTGTTACAGATACGCAGTATTTT.